One T cell receptor (beta chain) is described in this entry. The trim removed 1 base at V and 14 bases at J, leaving 13 bases unmatched. CDR3 length: 15 amino acids. Germline CDR1 MDHEN, CDR2 SYDVKM. The data derive from a study of regulatory T cells in long-lasting Graves disease. Time point: newly diagnosed GD, antithyroid drugs for less than 3 months. PBMCs were the source of the RNA used for TCR sequencing. iRepertoire HTBI primers and Arm-PCR of CDR3 regions built TCR beta libraries. TCRdb re-derived calls from the multiplex PCR reads in MiXCR, one entry per CDR3 protein. The sample shows 400,000 to 450,000 distinct CDR3 sequences, about a sixth of them seen only once. In addition, the sample was reused for a study of T cells in Graves' hyperthyroidism and ophthalmopathy.

The source is a woman aged 25 to 39 with Graves disease. The rearrangement joins TRBV28 to TRBJ2-1; 8 bases are a match to TRBD2. Here the sequenced sample was peripheral blood mononuclear cells (PBMCs), taken at new diagnosis, from a patient treated with antithyroid drugs. CDR3 region: CASSLSPGLGAPKFF. The CDR3 nucleotides read TGTGCCAGCAGTTTATCCCCGGGACTAGGAGCCCCCAAGTTCTTC.